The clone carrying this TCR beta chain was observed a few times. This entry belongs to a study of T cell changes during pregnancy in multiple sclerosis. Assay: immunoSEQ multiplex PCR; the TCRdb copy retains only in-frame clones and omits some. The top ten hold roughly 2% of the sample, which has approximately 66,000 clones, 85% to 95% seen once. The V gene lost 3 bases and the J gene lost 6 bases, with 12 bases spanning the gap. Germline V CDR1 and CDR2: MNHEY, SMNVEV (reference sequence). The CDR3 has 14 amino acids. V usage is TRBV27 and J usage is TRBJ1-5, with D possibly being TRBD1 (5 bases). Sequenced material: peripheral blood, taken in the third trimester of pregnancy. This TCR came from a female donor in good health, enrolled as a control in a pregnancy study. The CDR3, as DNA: TGTGCCAGCAGTTTTGGACACCCCGGTCAGCCCCAGCATTTT. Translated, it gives CASSFGHPGQPQHF.